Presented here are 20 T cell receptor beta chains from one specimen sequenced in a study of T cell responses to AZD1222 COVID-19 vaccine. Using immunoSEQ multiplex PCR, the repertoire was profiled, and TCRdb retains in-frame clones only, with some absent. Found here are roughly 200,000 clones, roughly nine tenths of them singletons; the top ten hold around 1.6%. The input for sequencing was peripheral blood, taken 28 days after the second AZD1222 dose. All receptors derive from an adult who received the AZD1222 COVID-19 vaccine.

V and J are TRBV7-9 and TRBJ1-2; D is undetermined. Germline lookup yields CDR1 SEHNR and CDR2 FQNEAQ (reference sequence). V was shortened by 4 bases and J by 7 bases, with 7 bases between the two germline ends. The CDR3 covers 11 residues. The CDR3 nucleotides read TGTGCCAGCAGCTGGGGTTTTGGCTACACCTTC. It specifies CASSWGFGYTF.

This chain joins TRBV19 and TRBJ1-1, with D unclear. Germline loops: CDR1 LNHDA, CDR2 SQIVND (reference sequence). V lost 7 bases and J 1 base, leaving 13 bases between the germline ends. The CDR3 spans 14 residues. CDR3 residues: CASITGWTNTEAFF. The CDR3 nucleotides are TGTGCCAGTATTACGGGGTGGACGAACACTGAAGCTTTCTTT.

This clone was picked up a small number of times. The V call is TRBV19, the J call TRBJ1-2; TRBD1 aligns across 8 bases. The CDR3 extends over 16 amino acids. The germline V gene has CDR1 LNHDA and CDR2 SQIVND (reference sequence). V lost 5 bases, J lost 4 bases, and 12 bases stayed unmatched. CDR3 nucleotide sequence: TGTGCCAGTAGTCCCCAGTGGGGACAGGCGTCCTATGGCTACACCTTC. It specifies CASSPQWGQASYGYTF. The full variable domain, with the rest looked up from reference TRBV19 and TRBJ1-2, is DGGITQSPKYLFRKEGQNVTLSCEQNLNHDAMYWYRQDPGQGLRLIYYSQIVNDFQKGDIAEGYSVSREKKESFPLTVTSAQKNPTAFYLCASSPQWGQASYGYTFGSGTRLTVV.

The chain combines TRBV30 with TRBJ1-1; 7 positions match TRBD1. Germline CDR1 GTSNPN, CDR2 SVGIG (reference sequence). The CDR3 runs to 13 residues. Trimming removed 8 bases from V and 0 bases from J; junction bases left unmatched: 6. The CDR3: CAGDSAMNTEAFF. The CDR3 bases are TGTGCCGGGGACAGTGCCATGAACACTGAAGCTTTCTTT. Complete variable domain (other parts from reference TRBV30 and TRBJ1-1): SQTIHQWPATLVQPVGSPLSLECTVEGTSNPNLYWYRQAAGRGLQLLFYSVGIGQISSEVPQNLSASRPQDRQFILSSKKLLLSDSGFYLCAGDSAMNTEAFFGQGTRLTVV.

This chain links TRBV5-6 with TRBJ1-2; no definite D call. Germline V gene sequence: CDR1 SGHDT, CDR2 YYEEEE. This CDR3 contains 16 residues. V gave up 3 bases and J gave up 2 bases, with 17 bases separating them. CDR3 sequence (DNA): TGTGCCAGCAGCTCTACTACCGCTGGACGGAACTATGGCTACACCTTC. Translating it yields CASSSTTAGRNYGYTF.

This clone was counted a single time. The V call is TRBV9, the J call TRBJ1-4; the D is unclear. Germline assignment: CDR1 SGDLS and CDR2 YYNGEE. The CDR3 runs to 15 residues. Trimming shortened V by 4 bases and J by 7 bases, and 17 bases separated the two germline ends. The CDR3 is CASSSGGGPGEKLFF. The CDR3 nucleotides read TGTGCCAGCAGCTCAGGAGGAGGCCCAGGTGAAAAACTGTTTTTT.

As DNA, the CDR3 is TGCGCCAGCAGCCAAGTGTGGGGGGGCCCGACAGATACGCAGTATTTT. Its translation is CASSQVWGGPTDTQYF. V is TRBV4-3 and J is TRBJ2-3; a weak D match, TRBD2 (7 bases). The V gene lost 1 base and the J gene lost 3 bases, with 14 bases spanning the gap. CDR1 LGHNA and CDR2 YSLEER come from the germline V gene. The length of the CDR3 is 16 residues.

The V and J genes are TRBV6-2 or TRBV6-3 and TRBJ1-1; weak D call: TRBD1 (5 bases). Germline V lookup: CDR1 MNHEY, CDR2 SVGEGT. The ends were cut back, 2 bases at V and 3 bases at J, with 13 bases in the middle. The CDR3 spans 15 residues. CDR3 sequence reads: CASSYGSVGDTEAFF. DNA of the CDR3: TGTGCCAGCAGTTACGGTTCAGTGGGGGACACTGAAGCTTTCTTT.

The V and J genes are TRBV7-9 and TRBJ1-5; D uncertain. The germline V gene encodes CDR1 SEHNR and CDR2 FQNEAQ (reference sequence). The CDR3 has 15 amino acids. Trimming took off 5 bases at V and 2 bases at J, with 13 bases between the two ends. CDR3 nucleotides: TGTGCCAGCAGCGGGCGGGAGGGTGGCAATCAGCCCCAGCATTTT. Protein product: CASSGREGGNQPQHF.

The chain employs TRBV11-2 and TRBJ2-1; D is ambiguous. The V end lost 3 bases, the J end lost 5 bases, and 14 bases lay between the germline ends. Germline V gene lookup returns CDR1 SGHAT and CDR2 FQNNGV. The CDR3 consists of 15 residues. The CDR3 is CASSFAPTLNNEQFF. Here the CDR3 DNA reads TGTGCCAGCAGCTTCGCTCCTACTCTAAACAATGAGCAGTTCTTC.

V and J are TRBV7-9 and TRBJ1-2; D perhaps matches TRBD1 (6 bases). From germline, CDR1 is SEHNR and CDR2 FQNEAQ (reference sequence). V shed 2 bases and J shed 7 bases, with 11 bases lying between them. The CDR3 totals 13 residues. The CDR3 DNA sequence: TGTGCCAGCAGCTTACGGGGGGCTAGTGGCTACACCTTC. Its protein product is CASSLRGASGYTF.

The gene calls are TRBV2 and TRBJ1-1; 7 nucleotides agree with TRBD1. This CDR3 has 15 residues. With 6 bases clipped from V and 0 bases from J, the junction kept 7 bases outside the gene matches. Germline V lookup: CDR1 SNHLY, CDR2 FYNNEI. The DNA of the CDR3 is TGTGCCAGCAGACTCAGACAGGGAGTGAACACTGAAGCTTTCTTT. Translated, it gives CASRLRQGVNTEAFF.

The CDR3 DNA reads TGTGCCAGCAGCTTGGGACTAGAAGTGGAGACCCAGTACTTC. It is translated as CASSLGLEVETQYF. V usage is TRBV5-4 and J usage is TRBJ2-5; the D gene is possibly TRBD2 (6 bases). The V end lost 0 bases, the J end lost 5 bases, and 11 bases lay between the germline ends. CDR1 SGHNT and CDR2 YYREEE come from the germline V gene (reference sequence). This CDR3 comprises 14 residues.

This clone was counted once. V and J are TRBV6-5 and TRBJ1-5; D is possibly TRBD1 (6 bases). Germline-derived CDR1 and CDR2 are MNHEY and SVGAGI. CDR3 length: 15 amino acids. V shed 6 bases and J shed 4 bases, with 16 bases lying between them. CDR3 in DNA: TGTGCCAGCAGGGGGGGAGGGGGTGCAAATCAGCCCCAGCATTTT. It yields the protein CASRGGGGANQPQHF.

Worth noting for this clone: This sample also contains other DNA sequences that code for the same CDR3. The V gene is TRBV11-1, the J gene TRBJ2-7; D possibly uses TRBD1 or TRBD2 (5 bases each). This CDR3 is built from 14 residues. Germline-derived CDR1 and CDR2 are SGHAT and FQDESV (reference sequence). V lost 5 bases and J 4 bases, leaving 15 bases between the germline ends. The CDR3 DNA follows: TGTGCCAGCAGCCGGGATAGGGGAAGGTACGAGCAGTACTTC. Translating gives CASSRDRGRYEQYF.

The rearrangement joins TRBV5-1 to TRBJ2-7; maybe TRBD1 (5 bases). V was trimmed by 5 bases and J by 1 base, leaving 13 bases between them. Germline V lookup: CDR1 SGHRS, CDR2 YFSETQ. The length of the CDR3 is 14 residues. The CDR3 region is CASRLQGSSYEQYF. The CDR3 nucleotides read TGCGCCAGCAGATTGCAGGGATCGTCCTACGAGCAGTACTTC.

The CDR3 protein is CASRRGGPSRAYTF. The CDR3 bases are TGTGCCAGCAGGCGAGGGGGGCCCTCAAGGGCCTACACCTTC. This sequence joins TRBV2 and TRBJ1-2; possibly TRBD1 for D (6 bases). The CDR3 has 14 residues. Germline values: CDR1 SNHLY, CDR2 FYNNEI. V was shortened by 6 bases and J by 10 bases, with 21 bases between the two germline ends. Supplemented by reference TRBV2 and TRBJ1-2, the full variable domain reads EPEVTQTPSHQVTQMGQEVILRCVPISNHLYFYWYRQILGQKVEFLVSFYNNEISEKSEIFDDQFSVERPDGSNFTLKIRSTKLEDSAMYFCASRRGGPSRAYTFGSGTRLTVV.

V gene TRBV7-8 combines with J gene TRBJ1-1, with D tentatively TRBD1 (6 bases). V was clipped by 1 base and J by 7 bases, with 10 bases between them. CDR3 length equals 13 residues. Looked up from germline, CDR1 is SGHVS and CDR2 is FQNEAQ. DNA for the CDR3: TGTGCCAGCAGCTTAGGGGGGCAGGTTGAAGCTTTCTTT. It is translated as CASSLGGQVEAFF.

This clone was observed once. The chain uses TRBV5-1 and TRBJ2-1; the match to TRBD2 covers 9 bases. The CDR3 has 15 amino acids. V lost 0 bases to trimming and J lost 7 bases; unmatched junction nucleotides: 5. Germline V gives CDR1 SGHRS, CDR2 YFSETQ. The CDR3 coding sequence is TGCGCCAGCAGCTTGGTTGGTAGCGGGAGAAATGAGCAGTTCTTC. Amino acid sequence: CASSLVGSGRNEQFF. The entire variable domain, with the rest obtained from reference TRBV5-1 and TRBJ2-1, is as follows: KAGVTQTPRYLIKTRGQQVTLSCSPISGHRSVSWYQQTPGQGLQFLFEYFSETQRNKGNFPGRFSGRQFSNSRSEMNVSTLELGDSALYLCASSLVGSGRNEQFFGPGTRLTVL.

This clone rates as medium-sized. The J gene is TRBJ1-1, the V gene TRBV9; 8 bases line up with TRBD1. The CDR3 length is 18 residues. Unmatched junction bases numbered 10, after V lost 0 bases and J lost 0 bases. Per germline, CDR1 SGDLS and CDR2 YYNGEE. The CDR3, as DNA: TGTGCCAGCAGCGTAGGCGGCGGACAGGGTCTTATGAACACTGAAGCTTTCTTT. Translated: CASSVGGGQGLMNTEAFF.